This T cell receptor (beta chain) was recovered during a study of T cell changes during pregnancy in multiple sclerosis. Germline loops: CDR1 SQVTM, CDR2 ANQGSEA. The CDR3 consists of 12 residues. V dropped 6 bases and J dropped 1 base, with 9 bases sitting between them. Profiled with immunoSEQ multiplex PCR; TCRdb holds only in-frame clones, not every one. The sample lists more than 65,000 clones, 85% to 95% occurring once. Sequenced material: CD4+ T cells from peripheral blood mononuclear cells, taken before pregnancy. This TCR was recovered from a female donor with multiple sclerosis, enrolled in a pregnancy study. The genes are TRBV29-1 and TRBJ1-2; no reliable D call. The CDR3: CSVPTYNYGYTF. The CDR3 DNA is TGCAGCGTCCCCACTTATAACTATGGCTACACCTTC.